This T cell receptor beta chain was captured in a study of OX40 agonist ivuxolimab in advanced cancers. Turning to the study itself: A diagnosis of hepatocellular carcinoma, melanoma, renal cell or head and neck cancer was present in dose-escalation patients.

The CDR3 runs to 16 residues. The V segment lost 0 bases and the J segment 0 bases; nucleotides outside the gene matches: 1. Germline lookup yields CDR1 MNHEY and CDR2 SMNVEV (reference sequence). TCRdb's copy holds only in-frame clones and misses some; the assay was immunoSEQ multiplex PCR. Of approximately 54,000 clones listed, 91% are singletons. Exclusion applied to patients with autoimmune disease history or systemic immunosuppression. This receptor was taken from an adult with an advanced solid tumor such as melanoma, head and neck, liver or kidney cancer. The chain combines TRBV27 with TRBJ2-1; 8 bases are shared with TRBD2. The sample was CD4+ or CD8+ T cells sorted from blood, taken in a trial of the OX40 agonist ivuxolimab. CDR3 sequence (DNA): TGTGCCAGCAGTTTATCTGCGGGGGGCTCCTACAATGAGCAGTTCTTC. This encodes CASSLSAGGSYNEQFF.